One and the same sample provided the 2 T cell receptor beta chains below, sequenced in a study of blood T cell repertoires in COVID-19. The assay was immunoSEQ multiplex PCR, and TCRdb's table has in-frame clones only and misses some. The sample gives over 90,000 clones, around 84% of which show up once; around 4.5% is in the top ten. Sequenced: peripheral blood. The receptors here all came from a human donor in a cohort sampled during active COVID-19.

This clone was counted once. The V and J genes are TRBV5-4 and TRBJ1-5; TRBD1 might be the D (6 bases). Germline CDR1 is SGHNT and CDR2 is YYREEE (reference sequence). This CDR3 is 15 amino acids long. Deletions cut 2 bases from V and 1 base from J, with 10 bases between. In DNA form, the CDR3 reads TGTGCCAGCAGCTTAGGGGGGGGGAGCAATCAGCCCCAGCATTTT. This translates into CASSLGGGSNQPQHF.

The genes are TRBV7-2 and TRBJ2-7, with TRBD2 identical over 8 bases. The CDR3 has 16 amino acids. Unmatched junction bases numbered 14, after V lost 5 bases and J lost 5 bases. Germline V gene sequence: CDR1 SGHTA, CDR2 FQGNSA. The CDR3 DNA reads TGTGCCAGCAGCCCGCTCCCAAGCGGGGGTTTGGACGAGCAGTACTTC. Its protein product is CASSPLPSGGLDEQYF. The variable domain in full, completed from reference TRBV7-2 and TRBJ2-7, reads GAGVSQSPSNKVTEKGKDVELRCDPISGHTALYWYRQSLGQGLEFLIYFQGNSAPDKSGLPSDRFSAERTGGSVSTLTIQRTQQEDSAVYLCASSPLPSGGLDEQYFGPGTRLTVT.